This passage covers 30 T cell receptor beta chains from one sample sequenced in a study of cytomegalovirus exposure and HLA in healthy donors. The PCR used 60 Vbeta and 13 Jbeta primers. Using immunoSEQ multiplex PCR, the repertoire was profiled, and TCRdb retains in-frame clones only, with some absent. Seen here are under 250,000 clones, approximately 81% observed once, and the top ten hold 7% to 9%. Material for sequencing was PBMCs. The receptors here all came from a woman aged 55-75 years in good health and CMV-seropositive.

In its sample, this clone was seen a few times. The CDR3 DNA is TGCGCCAGCATGGACCTAGCGGGGAATGAGCAGTTCTTC. It encodes CASMDLAGNEQFF. This chain links TRBV5-1 with TRBJ2-1; 9 bases align to TRBD2. The J segment lost 7 bases and the V segment lost 6 bases, leaving 5 bases of the junction unmatched. Germline V gene sequence: CDR1 SGHRS, CDR2 YFSETQ. The CDR3 totals 13 residues.

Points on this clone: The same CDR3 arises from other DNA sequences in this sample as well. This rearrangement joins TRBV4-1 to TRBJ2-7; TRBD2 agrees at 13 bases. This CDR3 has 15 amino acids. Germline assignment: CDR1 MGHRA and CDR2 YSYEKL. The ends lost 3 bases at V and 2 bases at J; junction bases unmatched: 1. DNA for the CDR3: TGCGCCAGCAGCCAGGGACTAGCGGGGACCTACGAGCAGTACTTC. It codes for CASSQGLAGTYEQYF.

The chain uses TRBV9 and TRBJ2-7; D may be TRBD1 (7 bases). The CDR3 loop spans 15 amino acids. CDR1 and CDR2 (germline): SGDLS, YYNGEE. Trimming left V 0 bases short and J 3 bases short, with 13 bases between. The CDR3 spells CASSVGGDSVYEQYF. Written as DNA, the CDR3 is TGTGCCAGCAGCGTAGGGGGGGACAGCGTCTACGAGCAGTACTTC.

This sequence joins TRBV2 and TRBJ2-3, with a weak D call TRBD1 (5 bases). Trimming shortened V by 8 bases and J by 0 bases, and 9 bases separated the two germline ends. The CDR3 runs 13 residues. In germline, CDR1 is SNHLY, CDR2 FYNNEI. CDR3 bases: TGTGCCAGCCGAAGGGGTAGCACAGATACGCAGTATTTT. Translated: CASRRGSTDTQYF.

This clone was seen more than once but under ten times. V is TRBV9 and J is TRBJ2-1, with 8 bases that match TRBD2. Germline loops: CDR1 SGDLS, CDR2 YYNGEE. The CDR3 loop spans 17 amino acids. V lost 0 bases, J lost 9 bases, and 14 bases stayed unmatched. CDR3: CASSVATGTRSQGEQFF. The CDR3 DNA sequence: TGTGCCAGCAGCGTAGCTACCGGGACTAGATCCCAGGGTGAGCAGTTCTTC.

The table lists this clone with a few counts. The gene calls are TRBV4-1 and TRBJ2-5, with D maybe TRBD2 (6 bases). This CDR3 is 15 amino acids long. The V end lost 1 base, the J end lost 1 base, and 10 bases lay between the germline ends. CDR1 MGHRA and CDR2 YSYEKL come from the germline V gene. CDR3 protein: CASSQAPSAQETQYF. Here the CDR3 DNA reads TGCGCCAGCAGCCAAGCTCCTAGCGCCCAAGAGACCCAGTACTTC.

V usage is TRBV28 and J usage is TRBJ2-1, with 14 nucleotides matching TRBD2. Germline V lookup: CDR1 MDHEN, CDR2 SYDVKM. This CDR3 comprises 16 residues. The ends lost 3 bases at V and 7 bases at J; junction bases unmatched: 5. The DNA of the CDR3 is TGTGCCAGCAGTTTCGCGGGACTAGCGGGAGAAAATGAGCAGTTCTTC. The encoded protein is CASSFAGLAGENEQFF.

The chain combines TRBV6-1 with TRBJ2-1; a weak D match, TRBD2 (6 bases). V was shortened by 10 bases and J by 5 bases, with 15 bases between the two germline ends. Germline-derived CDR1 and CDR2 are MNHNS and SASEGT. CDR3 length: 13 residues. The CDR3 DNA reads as TGTGCCACCTCCGCGGGACCTGACAATGAGCAGTTCTTC. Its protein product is CATSAGPDNEQFF.

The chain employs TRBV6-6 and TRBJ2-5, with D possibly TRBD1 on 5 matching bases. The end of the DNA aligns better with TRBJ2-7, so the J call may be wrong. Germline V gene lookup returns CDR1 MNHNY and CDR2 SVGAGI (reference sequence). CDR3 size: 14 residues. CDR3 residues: CASKPQTDTYEQYF. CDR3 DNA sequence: TGTGCCAGCAAACCGCAGACAGATACCTACGAGCAGTACTTC.

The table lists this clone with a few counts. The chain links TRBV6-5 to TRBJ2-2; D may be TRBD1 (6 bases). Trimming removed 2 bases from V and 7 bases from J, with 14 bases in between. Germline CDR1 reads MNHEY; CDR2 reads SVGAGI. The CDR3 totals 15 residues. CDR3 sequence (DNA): TGTGCCAGCAGTTACCCTGGCAGGGGAAGCGGGGAGCTGTTTTTT. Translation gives CASSYPGRGSGELFF.

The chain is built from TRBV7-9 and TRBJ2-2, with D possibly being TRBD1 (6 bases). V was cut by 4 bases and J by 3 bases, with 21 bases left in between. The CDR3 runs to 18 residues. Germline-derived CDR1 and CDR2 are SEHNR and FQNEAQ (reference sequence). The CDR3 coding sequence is TGTGCCAGCAGCTCCCCTCTAGGGGGTCAAGGGTACACCGGGGAGCTGTTTTTT. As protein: CASSSPLGGQGYTGELFF.

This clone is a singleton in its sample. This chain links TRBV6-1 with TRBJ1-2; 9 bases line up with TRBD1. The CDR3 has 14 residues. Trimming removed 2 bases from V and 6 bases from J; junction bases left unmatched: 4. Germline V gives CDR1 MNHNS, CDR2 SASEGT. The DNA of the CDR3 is TGTGCCAGCAGTGAATCGGACAGGGGTCATGGCTACACCTTC. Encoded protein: CASSESDRGHGYTF.

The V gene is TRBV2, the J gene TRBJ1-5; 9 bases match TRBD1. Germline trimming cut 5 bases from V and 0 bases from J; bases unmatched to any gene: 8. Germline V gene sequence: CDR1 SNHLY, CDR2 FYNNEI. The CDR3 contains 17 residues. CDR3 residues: CASSKTGGSYSNQPQHF. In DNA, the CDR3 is TGTGCCAGCAGTAAGACAGGGGGGTCTTATAGCAATCAGCCCCAGCATTTT.

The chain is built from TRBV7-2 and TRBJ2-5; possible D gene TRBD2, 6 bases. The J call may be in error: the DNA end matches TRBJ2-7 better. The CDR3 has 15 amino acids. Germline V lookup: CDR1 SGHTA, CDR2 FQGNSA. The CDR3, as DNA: TGTGCCAGCAGCTTAGTTCGGGACTCAGGCTACGAGCAGTACTTC. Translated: CASSLVRDSGYEQYF.

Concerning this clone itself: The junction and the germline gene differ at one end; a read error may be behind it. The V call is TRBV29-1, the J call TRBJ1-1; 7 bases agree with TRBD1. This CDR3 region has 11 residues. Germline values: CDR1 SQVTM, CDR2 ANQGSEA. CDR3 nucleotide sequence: TGCAGCGTTGAAGATGGGCAGGGGGTTATTTTT. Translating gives CSVEDGQGVIF. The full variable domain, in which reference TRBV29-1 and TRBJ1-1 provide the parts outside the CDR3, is SAVISQKPSRDICQRGTSLTIQCQVDSQVTMMFWYRQQPGQSLTLIATANQGSEATYESGFVIDKFPISRPNLTFSTLTVSNMSPEDSSIYLCSVEDGQGVIFGQGTRLTVV.

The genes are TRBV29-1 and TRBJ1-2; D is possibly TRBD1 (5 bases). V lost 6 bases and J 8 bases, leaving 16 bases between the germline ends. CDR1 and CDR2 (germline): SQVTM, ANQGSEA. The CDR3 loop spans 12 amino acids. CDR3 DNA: TGCAGCGTGCGGACAAGTTCTGCGGGCTACACCTTC. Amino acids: CSVRTSSAGYTF.

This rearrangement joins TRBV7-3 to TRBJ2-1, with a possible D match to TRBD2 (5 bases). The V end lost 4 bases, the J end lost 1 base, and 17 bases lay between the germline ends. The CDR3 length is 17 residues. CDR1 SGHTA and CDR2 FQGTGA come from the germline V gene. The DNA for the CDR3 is TGTGCCAGCAGCTCCATGGACTCCCGATTATCCTACAATGAGCAGTTCTTC. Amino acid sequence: CASSSMDSRLSYNEQFF.

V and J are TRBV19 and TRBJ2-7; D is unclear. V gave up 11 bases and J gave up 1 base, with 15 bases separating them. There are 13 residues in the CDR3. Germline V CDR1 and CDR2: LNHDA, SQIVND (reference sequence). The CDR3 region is CAPYVGPSYEQYF. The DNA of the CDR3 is TGTGCCCCTTACGTGGGCCCGTCCTACGAGCAGTACTTC.

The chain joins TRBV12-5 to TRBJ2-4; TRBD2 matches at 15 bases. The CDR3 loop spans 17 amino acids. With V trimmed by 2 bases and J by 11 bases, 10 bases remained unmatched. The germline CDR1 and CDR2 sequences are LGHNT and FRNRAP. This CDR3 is CASGLPPGTSGRSVQYF. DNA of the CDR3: TGTGCTAGTGGTTTGCCCCCCGGGACTAGCGGGAGGTCGGTTCAGTACTTC.

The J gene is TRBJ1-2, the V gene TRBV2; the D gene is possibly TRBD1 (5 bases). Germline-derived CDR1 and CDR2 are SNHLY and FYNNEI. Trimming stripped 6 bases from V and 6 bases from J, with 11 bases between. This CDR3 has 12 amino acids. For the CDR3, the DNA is TGTGCCAGCAGGACAGATTCGCATGGCTACACCTTC. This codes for CASRTDSHGYTF.

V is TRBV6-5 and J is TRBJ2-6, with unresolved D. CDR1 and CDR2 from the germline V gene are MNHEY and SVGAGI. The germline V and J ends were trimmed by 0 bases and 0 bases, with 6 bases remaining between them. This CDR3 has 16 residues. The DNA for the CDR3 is TGTGCCAGCAGTTACTCCCCGTACTCTGGGGCCAACGTCCTGACTTTC. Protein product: CASSYSPYSGANVLTF.

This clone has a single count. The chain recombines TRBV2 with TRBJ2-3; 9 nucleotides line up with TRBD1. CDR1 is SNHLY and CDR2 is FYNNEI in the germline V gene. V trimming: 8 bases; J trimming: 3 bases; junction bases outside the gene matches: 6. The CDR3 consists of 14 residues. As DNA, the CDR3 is TGTGCCAGCCGCATACAGGGGGCTACAGATACGCAGTATTTT. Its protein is CASRIQGATDTQYF.

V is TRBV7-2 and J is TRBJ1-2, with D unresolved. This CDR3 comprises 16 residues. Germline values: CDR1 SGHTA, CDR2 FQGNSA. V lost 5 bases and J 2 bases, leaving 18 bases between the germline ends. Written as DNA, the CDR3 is TGTGCCAGCAGCCCGCGGGCACAGACACCAAACTATGGCTACACCTTC. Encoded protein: CASSPRAQTPNYGYTF.

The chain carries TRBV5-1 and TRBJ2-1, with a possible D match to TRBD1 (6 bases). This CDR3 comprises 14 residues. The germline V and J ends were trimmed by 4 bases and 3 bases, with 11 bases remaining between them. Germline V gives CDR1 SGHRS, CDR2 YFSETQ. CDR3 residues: CASSLGQNYNEQFF. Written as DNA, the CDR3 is TGCGCCAGCAGCCTTGGACAGAACTACAATGAGCAGTTCTTC.

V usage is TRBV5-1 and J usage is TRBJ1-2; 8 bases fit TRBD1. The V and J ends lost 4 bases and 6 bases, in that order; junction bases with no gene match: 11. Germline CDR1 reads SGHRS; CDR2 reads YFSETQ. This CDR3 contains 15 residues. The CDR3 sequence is CASSLRTGNKNGYTF. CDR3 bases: TGCGCCAGCAGCCTAAGGACAGGGAATAAGAATGGCTACACCTTC.

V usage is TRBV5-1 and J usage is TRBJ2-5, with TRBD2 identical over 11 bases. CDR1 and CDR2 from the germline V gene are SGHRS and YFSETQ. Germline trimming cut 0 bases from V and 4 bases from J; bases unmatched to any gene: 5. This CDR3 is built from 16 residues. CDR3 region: CASSLVGLAGGETQYF. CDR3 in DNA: TGCGCCAGCAGCTTGGTGGGGCTAGCGGGAGGAGAGACCCAGTACTTC.

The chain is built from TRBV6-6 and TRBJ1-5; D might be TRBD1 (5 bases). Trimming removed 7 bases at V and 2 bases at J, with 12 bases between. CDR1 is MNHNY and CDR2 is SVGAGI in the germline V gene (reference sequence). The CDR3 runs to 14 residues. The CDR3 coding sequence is TGTGCCAGCACACCTGGGGGGGGCAATCAGCCCCAGCATTTT. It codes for CASTPGGGNQPQHF.

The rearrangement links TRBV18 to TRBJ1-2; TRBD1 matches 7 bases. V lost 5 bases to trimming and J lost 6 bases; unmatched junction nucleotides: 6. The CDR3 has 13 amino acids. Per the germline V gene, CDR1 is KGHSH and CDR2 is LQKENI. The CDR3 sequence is CASSTGTVNGYTF. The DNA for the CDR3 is TGTGCCAGCTCAACCGGGACAGTAAATGGCTACACCTTC. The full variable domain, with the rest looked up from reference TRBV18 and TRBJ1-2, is NAGVMQNPRHLVRRRGQEARLRCSPMKGHSHVYWYRQLPEEGLKFMVYLQKENIIDESGMPKERFSAEFPKEGPSILRIQQVVRGDSAAYFCASSTGTVNGYTFGSGTRLTVV.

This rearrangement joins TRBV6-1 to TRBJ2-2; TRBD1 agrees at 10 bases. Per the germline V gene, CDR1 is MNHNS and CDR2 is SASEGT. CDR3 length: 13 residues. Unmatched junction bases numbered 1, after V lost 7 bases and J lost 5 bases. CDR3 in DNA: TGTGCCAGCAAGGGACAGGGGACCGGGGAGCTGTTTTTT. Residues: CASKGQGTGELFF.

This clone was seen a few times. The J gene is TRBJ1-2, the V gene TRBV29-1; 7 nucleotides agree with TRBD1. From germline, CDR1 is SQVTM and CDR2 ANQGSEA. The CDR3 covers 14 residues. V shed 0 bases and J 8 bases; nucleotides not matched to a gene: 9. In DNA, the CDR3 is TGCAGCGTTGAAGAAGGAGGGCAGGGACAGGGCTACACCTTC. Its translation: CSVEEGGQGQGYTF.